This T cell receptor (beta chain) was retrieved from a study of human T cells and chemical hapten exposure. The time point: patch test 1, 2 weeks after DPC sensitization. Treatment reported: therapeutic diphenylcyclopropenone sensitization with weekly scalp DPC. TCRdb independently ran MiXCR on the RACE reads; one entry per CDR3 protein. The sample lists 150,000 to 200,000 distinct CDR3 sequences, roughly 15% seen once, with about 1.8% in the top ten. Trimming cost V 4 bases and J 6 bases; bases outside gene matches: 3. Germline V gene data show CDR1 as SGHKS and CDR2 as YYEKEE (reference sequence). The CDR3 is 13 residues long.

The sample was whole blood, taken in connection with sensitization to the hapten diphenylcyclopropenone (DPC). The TCR was taken from a woman aged 30 to 39 with alopecia areata. Some clones in this sample may be carry-over from other donors' samples. The chain couples TRBV5-5 to TRBJ2-7; 11 bases map to TRBD2. The CDR3 nucleotides are TGTGCCAGCAGCCCACTAGCGGGGGTCGAGCAGTACTTC. Its protein is CASSPLAGVEQYF.